Listed below are T cell receptor beta chains from one sample, sequenced in a study of control samples from healthy donors and cancer patients. The assay was immunoSEQ multiplex PCR, and TCRdb's table has in-frame clones only and misses some. The data show about 85,000 clones, roughly nine tenths seen once. Sequenced: blood. These receptors originate from a woman younger than 30 in good health. Both conserved end residues are part of each CDR3. Each record gives: J gene, V gene, clone size, D gene, CDR3 DNA, CDR3 protein. D genes are given only for firm matches. A clone size is listed for some rows: how often the clone was seen (once, few, many), or a class if it is expanded.

>TRBJ2-3|TRBV3-1/TRBV3-2|NA|TRBD2
TGTGCCAGCAGCCCTGATCCCCCTAGCGGGGGGGTTAGGGATACGCAGTATTTT
CASSPDPPSGGVRDTQYF
>TRBJ1-5|TRBV24-1|NA|NA
TGTGCCACCAGGGAAGGGACGGGCAATCAGCCCCAGCATTTT
CATREGTGNQPQHF
>TRBJ2-1|TRBV6-5|NA|NA
TGTGCCAGCAGTTACTCGTTCGCGAGGGATGAGCAGTTCTTC
CASSYSFARDEQFF
>TRBJ2-5|TRBV19|NA|NA
TGTGCCAGTAGTATAATAGGGGGTAGAGAGACCCAGTACTTC
CASSIIGGRETQYF
>TRBJ1-3|TRBV6-6|NA|TRBD1
TGTGCCAGCAGAACGACAGGGGCTGGAAACACCATATATTTT
CASRTTGAGNTIYF
>TRBJ1-3|TRBV12-3/TRBV12-4|NA|NA
TGTGCCAGCAGTTTTAACACCATATATTTT
CASSFNTIYF
>TRBJ2-5|TRBV7-8|NA|NA
TGTGCCAGCAGCCCAAGTCCAGAGACCCAGTACTTC
CASSPSPETQYF
>TRBJ1-2|TRBV7-2|NA|TRBD1
TGTGCCAGCAGCTTAATTCTCTCGGGGACAGGGATGGGTGGCTACACCTTC
CASSLILSGTGMGGYTF
>TRBJ2-2|TRBV4-1|NA|TRBD1
TGCGCCAGCAGCCAATTCGGCAGGGGGCTCACCGGGGAGCTGTTTTTT
CASSQFGRGLTGELFF
>TRBJ2-7|TRBV5-8|NA|TRBD1
TGTGCCAGCAGCTTGGAGACAGGGGGACGTAACTACGAGCAGTACTTC
CASSLETGGRNYEQYF
>TRBJ1-5|TRBV9|once|TRBD1
TGTGCCAGCAGCCGGGACAGGGGAAATCAGCCCCAGCATTTT
CASSRDRGNQPQHF
>TRBJ2-3|TRBV6-6|NA|NA
TGTGCCAGCAGTTACGGCAGCACAGATACGCAGTATTTT
CASSYGSTDTQYF
>TRBJ1-6|TRBV7-3|NA|TRBD1
TGTGCCAGCAGCTTAAGACAGGGCGAGTCACCCCTCCACTTT
CASSLRQGESPLHF
>TRBJ2-5|TRBV14|once|NA
TGTGCCAGCAGCCGAAGAGATCAGGGGGGAGAGACCCAGTACTTC
CASSRRDQGGETQYF
>TRBJ2-2|TRBV5-4|once|NA
TGTGCCAGCAGCTTGGAAGTGGCCGGGGAGCTGTTTTTT
CASSLEVAGELFF
>TRBJ2-3|TRBV14|NA|NA
TGTGCCAGCAAGGACAGCACTAGCACAGATACGCAGTATTTT
CASKDSTSTDTQYF
>TRBJ2-3|TRBV18|NA|TRBD2
TGTGCCAGCTCAACTGGACTAGCGGGGACGCAGTATTTT
CASSTGLAGTQYF
>TRBJ1-5|TRBV7-8|few|NA
TGTGCCAGCAGCCAAATCAATCAGCCCCAGCATTTT
CASSQINQPQHF
>TRBJ1-2|TRBV3-1/TRBV3-2|once|TRBD1
TGTGCCAGCAGCCTTCGAGACAGGGCTGGCTACACCTTC
CASSLRDRAGYTF
>TRBJ1-2|TRBV13|NA|NA
TGTGCCAGCAGCTTAGATGGGAACCGCTATGGCTACACCTTC
CASSLDGNRYGYTF
>TRBJ2-5|TRBV5-1|NA|NA
TGCGCCAGCAGTCCGCTGCTTGGGACGCAAGAGACCCAGTACTTC
CASSPLLGTQETQYF
>TRBJ2-1|TRBV7-8|NA|TRBD1
TGTGCCAGCAGCAAACAGGGGGCATCAGGGTACAATGAGCAGTTCTTC
CASSKQGASGYNEQFF
>TRBJ2-5|TRBV14|once|TRBD1
TGTGCCAGCAGCCGCAACAGGGGGGAAATACAAGAGACCCAGTACTTC
CASSRNRGEIQETQYF
>TRBJ1-2|TRBV9|few|NA
TGTGCCAGCAGCGCCTCAGACAATGGCTACACCTTC
CASSASDNGYTF
>TRBJ2-3|TRBV29-1|NA|NA
TGCAGCGTTCGACGAGGAGCGACCAACACAGATACGCAGTATTTT
CSVRRGATNTDTQYF
>TRBJ1-1|TRBV19|once|TRBD1
TGTGCCAGTAGTCGGCGTGGACAGGGGACTGAAGCTTTCTTT
CASSRRGQGTEAFF
>TRBJ1-4|TRBV12-5|NA|TRBD1
TGTGCTAGTGGTTTGGTAACCGACAGGGTGGGGAGTGAAAAACTGTTTTTT
CASGLVTDRVGSEKLFF
>TRBJ1-4|TRBV6-5|NA|NA
TGTGCCAGCAGTCTCACAACTCCCGAGGTGAAAGGGCTGTTTTTT
CASSLTTPEVKGLFF
>TRBJ2-3|TRBV2|NA|NA
TGTGCCAGCAGTGACGAAGGGCGGGGATCCCGGGATACGCAGTATTTT
CASSDEGRGSRDTQYF
>TRBJ1-1|TRBV23-1|NA|NA
TGCGCCAGCAGTCAATCTCCACGGGCCGAAGCTTTCTTT
CASSQSPRAEAFF
>TRBJ1-1|TRBV5-4|NA|TRBD1
TGTGCCAGCAGCTTGGGGCAGGGGGCGAGCACTGAAGCTTTCTTT
CASSLGQGASTEAFF
>TRBJ1-2|TRBV25-1|few|TRBD1
TGTGCCAGCAGTGACCCCCATGGGACAGACCTCTATGGCTACACCTTC
CASSDPHGTDLYGYTF
>TRBJ2-5|TRBV5-1|NA|TRBD2
TGCGCCAGCAGCCCGACTAGCGGGGGGGATGAGACCCAGTACTTC
CASSPTSGGDETQYF
>TRBJ1-1|TRBV12-3/TRBV12-4|few|NA
TGTGCCAGCAGTTTAGGGGGCGGAGCTTTCTTT
CASSLGGGAFF
>TRBJ1-2|TRBV4-2|NA|TRBD1
TGTGCCAGCAGCCATGACCGGGACAGAACCTATGGCTACACCTTC
CASSHDRDRTYGYTF
>TRBJ1-1|TRBV5-4|NA|TRBD1
TGTGCCAGCAGCTTAGGGGGCAGCAACACTGAAGCTTTCTTT
CASSLGGSNTEAFF
>TRBJ2-1|TRBV5-5|NA|NA
TGTGCCAGCAGGGAACTGATATCTCTCAATGAGCAGTTCTTC
CASRELISLNEQFF
>TRBJ1-5|TRBV28|NA|NA
TGTGCCAGCAGTCCCCCGGGGGTTCATCAGCCCCAGCATTTT
CASSPPGVHQPQHF
>TRBJ2-1|TRBV4-1|NA|NA
TGCGCCAGCAGCCCCTTTACTAGCTCAGTGTACAATGAGCAGTTCTTC
CASSPFTSSVYNEQFF
>TRBJ2-7|TRBV3-1/TRBV3-2|NA|NA
TGTGCCAGCAGCCCGGGACCAGAAGGCGAGCAGTACTTC
CASSPGPEGEQYF
>TRBJ2-6|TRBV15|NA|NA
TGTGCCACCAGCAGGGGCTTTGTCGGGGAAGGGACCAACGTCCTGACTTTC
CATSRGFVGEGTNVLTF
>TRBJ2-1|TRBV2|NA|NA
TGTGCCAGCAGTGAAGAGGGGGGGGGCTCCTACAATGAGCAGTTCTTC
CASSEEGGGSYNEQFF
>TRBJ2-1|TRBV25-1|once|TRBD1
TGTGCCACCCGGGTGGACAGGGGTCACAATGAGCAGTTCTTC
CATRVDRGHNEQFF
>TRBJ2-7|TRBV18|NA|NA
TGTGCCAGCTCTGGCGGCGTAAGCTACGAGCAGTACTTC
CASSGGVSYEQYF
>TRBJ1-2|TRBV24-1|NA|NA
TGTGCCACCAGTGATGCCCCCGACGGGAGCTATGGCTACACCTTC
CATSDAPDGSYGYTF
>TRBJ2-2|TRBV19|NA|TRBD2
TGTGCCAGTAGTCCCAGGGTCAGCGGGGGGTTCACCGGGGAGCTGTTTTTT
CASSPRVSGGFTGELFF
>TRBJ2-3|TRBV11-2|NA|NA
TGTGCCAGCAGCCTCGGGCGGGTGAGCACAGATACGCAGTATTTT
CASSLGRVSTDTQYF
>TRBJ2-4|TRBV9|once|TRBD1
TGTGCCAGCAGCGTAGATCAGGGACAGGGAGCCATTCAGTACTTC
CASSVDQGQGAIQYF
>TRBJ1-2|TRBV4-1|NA|NA
TGCGCCAGCAGCCAAGAAGGCCCTGGGCACACGAGGGCTAACTATGGCTACACCTTC
CASSQEGPGHTRANYGYTF
>TRBJ2-7|TRBV5-6|NA|TRBD1
TGTGCCAGCACCTCTATCCGGGACAGGCCTTCCTACGAGCAGTACTTC
CASTSIRDRPSYEQYF
>TRBJ1-1|TRBV20-1|NA|NA
TGCAGTGCTAAAAGCATTCTTTCGCCTTTCTTT
CSAKSILSPFF
>TRBJ2-3|TRBV5-1|NA|TRBD1
TGCGCCAGCAGCGGCCGGGACAGTCACACAGATACGCAGTATTTT
CASSGRDSHTDTQYF